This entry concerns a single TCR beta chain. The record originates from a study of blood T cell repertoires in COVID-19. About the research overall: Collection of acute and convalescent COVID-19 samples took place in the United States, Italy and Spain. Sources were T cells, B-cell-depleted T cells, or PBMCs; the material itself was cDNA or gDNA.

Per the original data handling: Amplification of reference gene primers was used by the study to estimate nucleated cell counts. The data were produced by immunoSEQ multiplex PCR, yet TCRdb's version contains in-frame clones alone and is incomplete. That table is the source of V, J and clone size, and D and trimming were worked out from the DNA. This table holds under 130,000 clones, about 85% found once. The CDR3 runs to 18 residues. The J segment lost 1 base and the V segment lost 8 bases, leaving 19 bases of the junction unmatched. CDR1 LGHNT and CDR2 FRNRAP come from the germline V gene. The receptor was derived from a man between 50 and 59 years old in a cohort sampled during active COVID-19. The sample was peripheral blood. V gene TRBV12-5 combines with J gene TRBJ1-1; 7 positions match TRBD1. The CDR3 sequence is CASTGSQGSLRRNTEAFF. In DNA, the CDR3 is TGTGCTAGTACTGGATCACAGGGGTCTCTAAGGAGGAACACTGAAGCTTTCTTT.